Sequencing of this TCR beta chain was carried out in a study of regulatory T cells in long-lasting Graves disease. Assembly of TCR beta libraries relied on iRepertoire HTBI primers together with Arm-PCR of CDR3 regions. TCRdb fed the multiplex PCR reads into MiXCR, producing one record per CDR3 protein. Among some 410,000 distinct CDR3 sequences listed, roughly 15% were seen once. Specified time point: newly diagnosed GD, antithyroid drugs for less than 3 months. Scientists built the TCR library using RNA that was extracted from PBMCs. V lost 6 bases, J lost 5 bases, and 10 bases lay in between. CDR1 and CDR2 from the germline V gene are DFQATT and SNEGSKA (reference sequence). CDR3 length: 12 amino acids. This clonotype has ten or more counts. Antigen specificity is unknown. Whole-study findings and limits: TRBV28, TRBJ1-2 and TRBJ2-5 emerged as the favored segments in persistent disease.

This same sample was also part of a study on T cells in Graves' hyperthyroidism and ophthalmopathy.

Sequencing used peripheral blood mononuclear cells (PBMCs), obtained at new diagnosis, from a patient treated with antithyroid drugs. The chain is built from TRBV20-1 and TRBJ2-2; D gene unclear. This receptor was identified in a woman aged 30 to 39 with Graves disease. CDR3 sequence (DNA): TGCAGTGCCGAGAGGACGACCGGGGAGCTGTTTTTT. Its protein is CSAERTTGELFF.